These T cell receptor beta chains were read from a single sample in a study of Graves' ophthalmopathy and Graves' hyperthyroidism. MiXCR, applied by TCRdb to the multiplex PCR reads, yields one record per CDR3 protein. The sample lists 35,000 to 50,000 distinct CDR3 sequences; roughly 50% were seen once. The material sequenced was peripheral blood. The origin of the receptors is an adult woman with stable Graves' hyperthyroidism. The CDR3 runs from the conserved cysteine through the conserved F or W.

>TRBJ2-7|TRBV7-2|18
CASRPATSGSARFYEQYF
>TRBJ1-1|TRBV7-8|13
CASSLDRLHEAFF
>TRBJ2-7|TRBV5-1|11
CASSWGQEQYF
>TRBJ2-7|TRBV4-1|13
CASSRGGSYEQYF
>TRBJ2-7|TRBV29-1|12
CSVRQGFNEQYF
>TRBJ1-1|TRBV24-1|13
CATSDFRGAEAFF
>TRBJ2-7|TRBV7-9|15
CASGALGTSYYEQYF
>TRBJ1-6|TRBV6-5|15
CATQGQARGNSPLHF
>TRBJ2-7|TRBV20-1|15
CSARGTSGRAYEQYF
>TRBJ2-3|TRBV5-4|15
CASSLVSSGRDTQYF